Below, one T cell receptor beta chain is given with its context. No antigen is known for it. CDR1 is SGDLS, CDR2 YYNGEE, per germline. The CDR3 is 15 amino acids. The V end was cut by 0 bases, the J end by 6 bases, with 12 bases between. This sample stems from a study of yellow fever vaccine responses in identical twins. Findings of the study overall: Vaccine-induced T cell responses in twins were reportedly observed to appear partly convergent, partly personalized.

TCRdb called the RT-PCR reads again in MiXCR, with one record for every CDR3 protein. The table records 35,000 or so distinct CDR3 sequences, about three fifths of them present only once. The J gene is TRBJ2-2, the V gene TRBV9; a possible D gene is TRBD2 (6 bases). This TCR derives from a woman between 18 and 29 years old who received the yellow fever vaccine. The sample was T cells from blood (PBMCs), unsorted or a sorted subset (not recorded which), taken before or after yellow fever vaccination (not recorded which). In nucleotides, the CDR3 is TGTGCCAGCAGCGTAGGTGGGGGGTCGGCCGGGGAGCTGTTTTTT. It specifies CASSVGGGSAGELFF.